The entry below gives a single T cell receptor beta chain sequence along with its context. Its specificity is unknown. This record comes from a study of cytomegalovirus exposure and HLA in healthy donors. J lost 5 bases, V lost 6 bases, and 10 bases had no gene match. Per the germline V gene, CDR1 is MNHEY and CDR2 is SMNVEV (reference sequence). The CDR3 consists of 15 residues. Overall study results and limits: High sensitivity and specificity were reportedly achieved when the classifier diagnosed cytomegalovirus status.

Only in-frame clones appear in the TCRdb table, and some are missing; sequencing was by immunoSEQ multiplex PCR. The sample has about 330,000 clones, 80% to 90% seen once; the top ten hold more than 0.8%. V and J are TRBV27 and TRBJ1-5; 7 bases align to TRBD1. The TCR sequence derives from a woman between 18 and 29 years old in good health and CMV-seronegative. Sequenced material: PBMCs. The CDR3 sequence is CASRRLQGLDQPQHF. The CDR3 DNA reads TGTGCCAGCAGGAGACTACAGGGGCTAGATCAGCCCCAGCATTTT.